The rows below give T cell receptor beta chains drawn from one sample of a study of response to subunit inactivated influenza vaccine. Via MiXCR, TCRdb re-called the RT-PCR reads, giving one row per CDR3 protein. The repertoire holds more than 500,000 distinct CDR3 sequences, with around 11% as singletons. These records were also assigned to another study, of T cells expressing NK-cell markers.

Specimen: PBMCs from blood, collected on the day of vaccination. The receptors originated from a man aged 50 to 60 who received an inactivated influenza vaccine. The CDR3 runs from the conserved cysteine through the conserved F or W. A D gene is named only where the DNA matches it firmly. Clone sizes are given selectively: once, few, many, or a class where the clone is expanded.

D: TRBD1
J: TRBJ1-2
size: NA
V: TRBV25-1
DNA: TGTGCCAGCAGTGAAGGACAGGGGAGGTATGGCTACACCTTC
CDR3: CASSEGQGRYGYTF

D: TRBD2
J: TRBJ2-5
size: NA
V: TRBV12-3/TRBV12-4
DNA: TGTGCCAGCAGTTTGGGGACCGGGACTATGAAAGAGACCCAGTACTTC
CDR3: CASSLGTGTMKETQYF

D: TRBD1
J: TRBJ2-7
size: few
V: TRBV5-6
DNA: TGTGCCAGCAGCATTGGACAGGGATCCTACGAGCAGTACTTC
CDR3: CASSIGQGSYEQYF

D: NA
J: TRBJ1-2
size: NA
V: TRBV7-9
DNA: TGTGCCAGCAGCCCAGGCGTCGGGGGAGACTATGGCTACACCTTC
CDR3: CASSPGVGGDYGYTF

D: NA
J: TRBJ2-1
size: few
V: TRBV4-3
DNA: TGCGCCAGCAGCCAAGATATGGGTTACAATGAGCAGTTCTTC
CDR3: CASSQDMGYNEQFF

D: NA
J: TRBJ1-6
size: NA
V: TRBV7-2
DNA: TGTGCCAGCAGCTTAGATCGCCTTAGTAATTCACCCCTCCACTTT
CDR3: CASSLDRLSNSPLHF

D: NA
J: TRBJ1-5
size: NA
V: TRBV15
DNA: TGTGCCACCAGCAGAGATTGGGTTCAGCCCCAGCATTTT
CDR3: CATSRDWVQPQHF

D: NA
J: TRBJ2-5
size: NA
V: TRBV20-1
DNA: TGCAGTGCTAACAGAGTAGAGGAGACCCAGTACTTC
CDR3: CSANRVEETQYF

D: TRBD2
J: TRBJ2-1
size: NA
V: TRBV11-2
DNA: TGTGCCAGCAGCTTAGAAAGCGGGGATGAGCAGTTCTTC
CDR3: CASSLESGDEQFF

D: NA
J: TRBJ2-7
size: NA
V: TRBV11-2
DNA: TGTGCCAGCAGAGTTAGCGGCGTCTACGAGCAGTACTTC
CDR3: CASRVSGVYEQYF

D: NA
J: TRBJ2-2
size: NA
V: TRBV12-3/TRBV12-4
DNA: TGTGCCAGCACCCAAGGGGCATCTTCAGCCGGGGAGCTGTTTTTT
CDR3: CASTQGASSAGELFF

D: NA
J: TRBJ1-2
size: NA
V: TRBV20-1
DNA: TGCAGTGCTAGTGAGGATGTCTATGGCTACACCTTC
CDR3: CSASEDVYGYTF

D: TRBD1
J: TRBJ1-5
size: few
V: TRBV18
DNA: TGTGCCAGCTCACCGGAGTACAGGGGTGGCAATCAGCCCCAGCATTTT
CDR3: CASSPEYRGGNQPQHF

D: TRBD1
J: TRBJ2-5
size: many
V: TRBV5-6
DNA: TGTGCCAGCAGCTGGACCGGGACAGGGTCCGAGACCCAGTACTTC
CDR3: CASSWTGTGSETQYF

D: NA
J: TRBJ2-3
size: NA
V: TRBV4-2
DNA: TGTGCCAGCAGCCAAGATCCGGCCCGAGATACGCAGTATTTT
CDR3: CASSQDPARDTQYF

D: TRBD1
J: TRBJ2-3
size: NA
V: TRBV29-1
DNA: TGCAGCGTTGAGTCGGGGACAGGGCGCGATACGCAGTATTTT
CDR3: CSVESGTGRDTQYF

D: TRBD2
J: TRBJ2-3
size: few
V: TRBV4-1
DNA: TGCGCCAGCAGCCTCAACCTAGCGGAAAGAGATACGCAGTATTTT
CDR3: CASSLNLAERDTQYF

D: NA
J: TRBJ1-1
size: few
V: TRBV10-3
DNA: TGTGCCATCAGCCATACGGCGGGGGGAGAGACTGAAGCTTTCTTT
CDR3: CAISHTAGGETEAFF

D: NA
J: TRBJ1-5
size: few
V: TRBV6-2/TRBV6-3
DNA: TGTGCCAGCAGCCCCCCCGGGGGTCAGCCCCAGCATTTT
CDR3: CASSPPGGQPQHF

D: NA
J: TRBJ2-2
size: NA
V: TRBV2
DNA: TGTGCCAGCAGTGTGTCGGGCAAGAACACCGGGGAGCTGTTTTTT
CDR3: CASSVSGKNTGELFF

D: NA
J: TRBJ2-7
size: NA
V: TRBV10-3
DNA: TGTGCCATCAGTGAGTCGACCCGGGCCTACGAGCAGTACTTC
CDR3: CAISESTRAYEQYF

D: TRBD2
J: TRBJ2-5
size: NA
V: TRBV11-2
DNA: TGTGCCAGCAGCTTAGTACGGCGGGGGGAGACCCAGTACTTC
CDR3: CASSLVRRGETQYF

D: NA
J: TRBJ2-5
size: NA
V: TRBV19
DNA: TGTGCCAGTAGTATCGGGTTTTACGAGACCCAGTACTTC
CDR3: CASSIGFYETQYF

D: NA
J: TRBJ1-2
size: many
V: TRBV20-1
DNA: TGCAGTGCTAGAGAAGGGAAAGCGGGAGGGTTCTACACCTTC
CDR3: CSAREGKAGGFYTF

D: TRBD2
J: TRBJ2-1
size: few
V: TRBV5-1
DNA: TGCGCCAGCAGCTTGATCGGGAGGGACTCCTACAATGAGCAGTTCTTC
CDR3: CASSLIGRDSYNEQFF

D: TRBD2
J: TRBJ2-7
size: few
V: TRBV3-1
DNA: TGTGCCAGCAGCCAAGATTATCGGGGGGCCTACGAGCAGTACTTC
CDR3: CASSQDYRGAYEQYF

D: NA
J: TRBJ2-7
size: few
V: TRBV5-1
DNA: TGCGCCAGCAGCTACAGGACAGTAAACTACGAGCAGTACTTC
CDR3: CASSYRTVNYEQYF

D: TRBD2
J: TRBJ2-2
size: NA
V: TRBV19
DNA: TGTGCCAGTAGTAAACAAGGACTAGCGGGAGTGGCCGGGGAGCTGTTTTTT
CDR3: CASSKQGLAGVAGELFF

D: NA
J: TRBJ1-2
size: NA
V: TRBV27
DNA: TGTGCCAGCAGTCCCTATCCCCCGTCTAACTATGGCTACACCTTC
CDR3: CASSPYPPSNYGYTF

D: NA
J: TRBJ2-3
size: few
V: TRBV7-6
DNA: TGTGCCAGCAGCTTAGTCCCGTTGAGTCTACAGGGAGGGAGCCTGGGAGATACGCAGTATTTT
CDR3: CASSLVPLSLQGGSLGDTQYF

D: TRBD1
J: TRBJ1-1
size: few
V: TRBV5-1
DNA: TGCGCCAGCAGGTTTGGGACAGGGACACTGAACACTGAAGCTTTCTTT
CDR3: CASRFGTGTLNTEAFF

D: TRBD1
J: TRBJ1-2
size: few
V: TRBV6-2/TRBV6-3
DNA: TGTGCCAGCAGTGACCTGGACACAGGGGACCCATTTGGGGGCACCTTC
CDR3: CASSDLDTGDPFGGTF

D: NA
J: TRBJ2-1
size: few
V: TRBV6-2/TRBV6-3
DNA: TGTGCCAGCAGTTACGCGACTGGCCTTCTCTTC
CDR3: CASSYATGLLF

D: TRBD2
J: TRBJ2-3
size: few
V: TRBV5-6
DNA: TGTGCCAGCAGCTTGAGGGGAGCGGGACTCACAGATACGCAGTATTTT
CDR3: CASSLRGAGLTDTQYF

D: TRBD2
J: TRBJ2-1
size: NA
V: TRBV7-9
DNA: TGTGCCAGCAGCTTAGAGAGGACTAGTATAAATGAGCAGTTCTTC
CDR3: CASSLERTSINEQFF

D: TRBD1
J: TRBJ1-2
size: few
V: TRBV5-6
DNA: TGTGCCAGCAGCTTACTGGGACAGCAATATGGCTACACCTTC
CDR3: CASSLLGQQYGYTF

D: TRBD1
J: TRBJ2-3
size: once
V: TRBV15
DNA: TGTGCCACCAGCAGAGGCCTGGACAGGGGCGCGTATTTT
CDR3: CATSRGLDRGAYF

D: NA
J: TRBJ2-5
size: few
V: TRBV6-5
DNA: TGTGCCAGCAGTTACTCGGCATATACCCAACGGGAGACCCAGTACTTC
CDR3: CASSYSAYTQRETQYF

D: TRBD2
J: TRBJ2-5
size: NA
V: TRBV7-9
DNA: TGTGCCAGCAGCACAGGGACTAGCGGGAGCGAAGAGACCCAGTACTTC
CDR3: CASSTGTSGSEETQYF

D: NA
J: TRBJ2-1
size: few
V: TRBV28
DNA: TGTGCCAGCAGTTATTCGGTCCTGTGGAGTTACAATGAGCAGTTCTTC
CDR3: CASSYSVLWSYNEQFF

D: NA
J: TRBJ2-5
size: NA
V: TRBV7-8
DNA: TGTGCCAGCAGCTGGGGGGGCCCTTTAGAGACCCAGTACTTC
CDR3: CASSWGGPLETQYF

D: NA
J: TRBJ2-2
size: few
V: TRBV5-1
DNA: TGCGCCAGCAGCTTGGATAGGGACCTGTTCGTCACCGGGGAGCTGTTTTTT
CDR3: CASSLDRDLFVTGELFF

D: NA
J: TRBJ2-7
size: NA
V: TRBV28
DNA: TGTGCCAGCAGGGACAGTAGACGGGACGAGCAGTACTTC
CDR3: CASRDSRRDEQYF

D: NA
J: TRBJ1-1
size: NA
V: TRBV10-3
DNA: TGTGCCATCAGTGAGTCGCTATACGGGGGCAGAGGCGCTGAAGCTTTCTTT
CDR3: CAISESLYGGRGAEAFF

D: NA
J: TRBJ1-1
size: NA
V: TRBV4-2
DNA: TGTACCAGCAGCCAACAGGATTCTGAAGCTTTCTTT
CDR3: CTSSQQDSEAFF

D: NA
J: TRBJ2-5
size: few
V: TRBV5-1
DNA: TGCGCCAGCAGCTTCTATGCGGGTAAAGAGACCCAGTACTTC
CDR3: CASSFYAGKETQYF

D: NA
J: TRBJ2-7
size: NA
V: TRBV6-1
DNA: TGTGCCAGCACCTGGGACGAACGCTCCTACGAGCAGTACTTC
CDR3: CASTWDERSYEQYF

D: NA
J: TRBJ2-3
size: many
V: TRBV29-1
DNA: TGCAGCACTTACTCTTCGGGACGGCCCGCACAGGATACGCAGTATTTT
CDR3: CSTYSSGRPAQDTQYF

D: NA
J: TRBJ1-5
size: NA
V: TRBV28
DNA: TGTGCCAGCAAGCCCCTTCAGGGTTTTCAGCCCCAGCATTTT
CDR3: CASKPLQGFQPQHF

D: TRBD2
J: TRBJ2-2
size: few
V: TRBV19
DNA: TGTGCCAGTAGTGCTAGCGGGTTAAACACCGGGGAGCTGTTTTTT
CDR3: CASSASGLNTGELFF